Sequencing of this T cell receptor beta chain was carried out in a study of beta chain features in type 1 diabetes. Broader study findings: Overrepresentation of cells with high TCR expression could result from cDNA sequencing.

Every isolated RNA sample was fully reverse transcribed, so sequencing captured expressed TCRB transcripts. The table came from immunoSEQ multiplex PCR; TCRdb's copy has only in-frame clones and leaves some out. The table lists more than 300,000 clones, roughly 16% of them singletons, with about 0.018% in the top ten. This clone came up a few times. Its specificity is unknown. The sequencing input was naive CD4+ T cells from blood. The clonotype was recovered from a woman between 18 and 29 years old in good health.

The CDR3 DNA follows: TGTGCCAGCAGTTTGGGCGGGGGCAGCTACGAGCAGTACTTC. Its translation is CASSLGGGSYEQYF. The chain is built from TRBV28 and TRBJ2-7, with D perhaps TRBD2 (7 bases). Deletions cut 3 bases from V and 3 bases from J, with 12 bases between. The CDR3 totals 14 residues. Germline values: CDR1 MDHEN, CDR2 SYDVKM.